The 4 T cell receptor beta chains listed next were all sequenced from one sample in a study of shared clonotypes between healthy human individuals. TCRdb's table, derived via immunoSEQ multiplex PCR, lists solely in-frame clones and lacks some. Of approximately 640,000 clones detected, 72% appear once; the ten largest clones hold around 2%. Source material: memory CD4+ T cells sorted from blood. Subset defined: CD45RA-negative fraction. The source of these receptors is a woman in her 30s in good health.

The chain links TRBV10-3 to TRBJ2-1; 9 bases agree with TRBD2. CDR1 is ENHRY, CDR2 SYGVKD, per germline. This CDR3 has 16 amino acids. J gave up 15 bases and V 3 bases, and 18 bases lay outside the gene matches. The CDR3 sequence is CAISELAGTDAIFRFF. For the CDR3, the DNA is TGTGCCATCAGTGAACTAGCGGGTACCGACGCTATTTTTCGGTTCTTC.

V is TRBV9 and J is TRBJ2-3; D is uncertain. The germline V gene has CDR1 SGDLS and CDR2 YYNGEE. The V end was cut by 4 bases, the J end by 6 bases, with 15 bases between. The CDR3 runs to 14 residues. The CDR3 loop is CASSSTWDGDTQYF. The CDR3, as DNA: TGTGCCAGCAGCTCGACTTGGGATGGGGATACGCAGTATTTT.

In its sample, this clone was seen once. The V call is TRBV27, the J call TRBJ2-2; 8 bases align to TRBD1. With V trimmed by 6 bases and J by 5 bases, 5 bases remained unmatched. CDR3 length: 14 residues. In germline, CDR1 is MNHEY, CDR2 SMNVEV (reference sequence). The chain's CDR3 is CASRRQGITGELFF. DNA for the CDR3: TGTGCCAGCAGAAGACAGGGGATAACCGGGGAGCTGTTTTTT.

The V and J genes are TRBV5-4 and TRBJ2-1; D is undetermined. CDR1 and CDR2 (germline): SGHNT, YYREEE (reference sequence). V lost 3 bases and J lost 9, with 13 bases in between. The CDR3 has 13 amino acids. CDR3: CASSSSQSIEQFF. The DNA for the CDR3 is TGTGCCAGCAGCTCCAGCCAGAGTATTGAGCAGTTCTTC.